A selection of T cell receptor beta chains follows, all from one sample in a study of molecular identifiers for immune sequencing clone quantification. TCRdb itself ran the PCR reads through MiXCR, one entry per CDR3 protein. The profile covers about 54,000 distinct CDR3 sequences, with almost 25% appearing a single time and approximately 1.9% taken by the ten largest. The sequencing input was naive CD8+ T cells from blood, with Jurkat cell RNA spiked in. The receptor source for this set is a human donor in good health. Some libraries in this study had Jurkat cell RNA spiked in. CDR3s include the opening cysteine and the closing phenylalanine or tryptophan. A D gene is named only where the DNA matches it firmly. Size is omitted from some rows. Given values are once, few, many or a class for expanded clones.

size	V	D	J	DNA	CDR3
.	TRBV2	.	TRBJ1-2	TGTGCCGGCAGAGGGACGGATAACTATGGCTACACCTTC	CAGRGTDNYGYTF
.	TRBV2	TRBD1	TRBJ1-1	TGTGCCAGCAGTGCTACAGGGGGGGCTGAGGCTTTCTTT	CASSATGGAEAFF
many	TRBV5-4	TRBD2	TRBJ2-3	TGTGCCAGCAGCTTGGAATCTCTAGCGGGGTACACAGATACGCAGTATTTT	CASSLESLAGYTDTQYF
many	TRBV19	TRBD1	TRBJ1-1	TGTGCCAGTAGTCGGACAGGTACTGAAGCTTTCTTT	CASSRTGTEAFF
.	TRBV27	.	TRBJ2-2	TGTGCCAGCAGTTATTTTTCTCGAAACACCGGGGAGCTGTTTTTT	CASSYFSRNTGELFF
many	TRBV6-5	.	TRBJ1-4	TGTGCCAGCAGTTATGGAGGCGGGGAAAAACTGTTTTTT	CASSYGGGEKLFF
.	TRBV27	TRBD1	TRBJ2-7	TGTGCCAGCAGTTTCCAGACAGGGCCGGCCTACGAACAGTACTTC	CASSFQTGPAYEQYF
many	TRBV30	.	TRBJ2-7	TGTGCCTGGAGCATAGGGTCCTACGAGCAGTACTTC	CAWSIGSYEQYF
many	TRBV11-2	.	TRBJ2-7	TGTGCCAGCAGCTCAGGAGGGGCCTACGAGCAGTACTTC	CASSSGGAYEQYF
many	TRBV29-1	.	TRBJ2-3	TGCAGCGCCGCGACAGAGCCTAGCACAGATACGCAGTATTTT	CSAATEPSTDTQYF
many	TRBV6-2/TRBV6-3	.	TRBJ1-2	TGTGCCAGCAGTTACGGCAGCTATGGCTACACCTTC	CASSYGSYGYTF
many	TRBV7-6	.	TRBJ2-5	TGTGCCAGCAGCTTGTCCCGGGACCCCATATGGGAGACCCAGTACTTC	CASSLSRDPIWETQYF
many	TRBV20-1	TRBD1	TRBJ2-3	TGCAGTGCTAGAACTCCCGGGACAGGGTTCACAGATACGCAGTATTTT	CSARTPGTGFTDTQYF
many	TRBV5-1	.	TRBJ1-1	TGCGCCAGCAGCTTGGCCAGGGAAGAAGCTTTCTTT	CASSLAREEAFF
many	TRBV7-9	.	TRBJ1-1	TGTGCCAGCAGGGAAGGGCCAGTCCCAGCTTTCTTT	CASREGPVPAFF
many	TRBV29-1	.	TRBJ2-7	TGCAGCGTTGAGGGAGGTTTCAACGAGCAGTACTTC	CSVEGGFNEQYF
many	TRBV2	.	TRBJ2-1	TGTGCCAGCAGTGATGGGGGGAATGAGCAGTTCTTC	CASSDGGNEQFF
many	TRBV6-1	.	TRBJ1-1	TGTGCCAGCATCGGCGGTGGGACTGAAGCTTTCTTT	CASIGGGTEAFF
many	TRBV7-6	.	TRBJ2-7	TGTGCCAGCAGCTTAGTCGTCAGGGGCTACGAGCAGTACTTC	CASSLVVRGYEQYF
many	TRBV6-1	.	TRBJ1-5	TGTGCCAGCAGTGAAGTAATTCAGTGGCCTGAGAATTTT	CASSEVIQWPENF
many	TRBV11-2	TRBD2	TRBJ2-5	TGTGCCAGCAGCTTAGTCGGACTAGCGGGGGGGGCGGCCCAGTACTTC	CASSLVGLAGGAAQYF
.	TRBV12-3/TRBV12-4	.	TRBJ1-2	TGTGCCAGCAATCAGGAGGGGAGCGTCCATGGCTACACCTTC	CASNQEGSVHGYTF
many	TRBV7-2	.	TRBJ2-4	TGTGCCAGCAGCTTCCTGGCGGACATTCAGTACTTC	CASSFLADIQYF
many	TRBV6-6	.	TRBJ2-3	TGTGCCAGCAGTTACCGGCACAGACAAACGGATACGCAGTATTTT	CASSYRHRQTDTQYF
many	TRBV29-1	TRBD2	TRBJ2-7	TGCAGCGTTGAAGCTCCTAGCGGGAGTAGATACGAGCAGTACTTC	CSVEAPSGSRYEQYF
many	TRBV30	.	TRBJ1-1	TGTGCCTGGAGTGGGGGACGGATTGAAGCTTTCTTT	CAWSGGRIEAFF
.	TRBV30	.	TRBJ2-5	TGTGCCTGGAGGCCTACGCGGGAGACCCAGTACTTC	CAWRPTRETQYF
many	TRBV28	TRBD1	TRBJ2-3	TGTGCCAGCAGTCACAGGGGGCTAGGCGCAGATACGCAGTATTTT	CASSHRGLGADTQYF